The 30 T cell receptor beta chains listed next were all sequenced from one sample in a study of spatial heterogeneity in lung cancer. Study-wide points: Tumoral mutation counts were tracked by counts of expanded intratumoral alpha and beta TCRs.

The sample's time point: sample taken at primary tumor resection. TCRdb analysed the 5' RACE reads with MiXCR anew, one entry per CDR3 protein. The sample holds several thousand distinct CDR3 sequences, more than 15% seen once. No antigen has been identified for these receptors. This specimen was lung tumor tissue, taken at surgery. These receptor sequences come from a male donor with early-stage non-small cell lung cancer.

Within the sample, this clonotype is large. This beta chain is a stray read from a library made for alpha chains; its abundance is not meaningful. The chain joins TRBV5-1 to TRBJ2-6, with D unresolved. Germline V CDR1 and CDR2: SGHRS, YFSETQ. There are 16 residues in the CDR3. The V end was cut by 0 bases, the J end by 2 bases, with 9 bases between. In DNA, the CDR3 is TGCGCCAGCAGCTTGGATGGGGAAACTGGGGCCAACGTCCTGACTTTC. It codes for CASSLDGETGANVLTF.

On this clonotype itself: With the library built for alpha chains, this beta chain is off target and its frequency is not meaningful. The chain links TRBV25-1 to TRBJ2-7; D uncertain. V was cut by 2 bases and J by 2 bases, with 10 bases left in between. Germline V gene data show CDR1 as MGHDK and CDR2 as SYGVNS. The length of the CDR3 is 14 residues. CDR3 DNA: TGTGCCAGCAGTGAAATCGTCGGCACCTACGAGCAGTACTTC. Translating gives CASSEIVGTYEQYF.

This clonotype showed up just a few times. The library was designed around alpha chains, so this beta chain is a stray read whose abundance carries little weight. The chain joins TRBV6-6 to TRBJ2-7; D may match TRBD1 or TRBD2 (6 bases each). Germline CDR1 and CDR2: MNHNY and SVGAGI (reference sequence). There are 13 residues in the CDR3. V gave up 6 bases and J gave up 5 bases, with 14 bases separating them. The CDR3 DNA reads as TGTGCCAGCAGGGACAGTTCGGGGGACGAGCAGTACTTC. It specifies CASRDSSGDEQYF.

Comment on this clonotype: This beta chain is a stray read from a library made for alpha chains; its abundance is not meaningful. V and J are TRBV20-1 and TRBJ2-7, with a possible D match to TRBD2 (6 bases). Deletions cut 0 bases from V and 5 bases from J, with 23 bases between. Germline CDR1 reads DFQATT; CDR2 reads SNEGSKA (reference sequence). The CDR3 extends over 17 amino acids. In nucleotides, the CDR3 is TGCAGTGCTAGAGATATGCGCTTACTAGCAGCATATCACGAGCAGTACTTC. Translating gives CSARDMRLLAAYHEQYF.

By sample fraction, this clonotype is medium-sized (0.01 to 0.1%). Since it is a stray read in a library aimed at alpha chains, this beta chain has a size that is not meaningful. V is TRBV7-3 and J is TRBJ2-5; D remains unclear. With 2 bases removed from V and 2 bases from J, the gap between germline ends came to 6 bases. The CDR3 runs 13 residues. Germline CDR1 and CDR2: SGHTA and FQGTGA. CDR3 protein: CASSLGLQETQYF. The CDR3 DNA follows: TGTGCCAGCAGCTTAGGGCTACAAGAGACCCAGTACTTC.

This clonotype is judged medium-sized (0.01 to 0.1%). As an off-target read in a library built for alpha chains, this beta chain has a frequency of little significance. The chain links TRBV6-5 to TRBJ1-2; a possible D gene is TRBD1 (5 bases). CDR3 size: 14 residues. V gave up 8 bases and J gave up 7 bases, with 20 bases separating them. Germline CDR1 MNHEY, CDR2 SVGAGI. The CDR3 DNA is TGTGCCAGCGGTCAGGGACCCGTCCGTTTTGGCTACACCTTC. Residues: CASGQGPVRFGYTF.

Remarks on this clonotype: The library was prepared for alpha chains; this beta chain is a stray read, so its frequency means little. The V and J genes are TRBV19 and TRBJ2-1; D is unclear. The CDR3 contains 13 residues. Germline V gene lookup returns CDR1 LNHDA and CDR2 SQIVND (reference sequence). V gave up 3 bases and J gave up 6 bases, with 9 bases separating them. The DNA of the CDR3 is TGTGCCAGTAGTATCCAAGGGCCCAATGAGCAGTTCTTC. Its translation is CASSIQGPNEQFF. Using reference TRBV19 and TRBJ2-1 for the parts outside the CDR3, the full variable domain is DGGITQSPKYLFRKEGQNVTLSCEQNLNHDAMYWYRQDPGQGLRLIYYSQIVNDFQKGDIAEGYSVSREKKESFPLTVTSAQKNPTAFYLCASSIQGPNEQFFGPGTRLTVL.

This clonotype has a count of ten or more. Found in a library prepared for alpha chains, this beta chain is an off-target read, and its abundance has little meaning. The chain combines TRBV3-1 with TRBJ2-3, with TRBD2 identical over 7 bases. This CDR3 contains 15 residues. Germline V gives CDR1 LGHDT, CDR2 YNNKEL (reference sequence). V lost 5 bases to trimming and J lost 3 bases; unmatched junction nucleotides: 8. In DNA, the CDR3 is TGTGCCAGCAGCTGGGGAGTCGGGGGGACAGATACGCAGTATTTT. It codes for CASSWGVGGTDTQYF.

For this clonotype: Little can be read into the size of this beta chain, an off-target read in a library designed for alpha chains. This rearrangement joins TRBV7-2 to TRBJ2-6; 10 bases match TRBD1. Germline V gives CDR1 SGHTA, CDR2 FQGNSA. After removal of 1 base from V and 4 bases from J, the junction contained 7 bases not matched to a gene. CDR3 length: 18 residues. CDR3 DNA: TGTGCCAGCAGCTTAGTAGTGGGACAGGGGACCGGGGCCAACGTCCTGACTTTC. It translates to CASSLVVGQGTGANVLTF.

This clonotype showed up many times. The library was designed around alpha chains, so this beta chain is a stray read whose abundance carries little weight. The CDR3 nucleotides are TGCGCCAGCAGCCAAGAGGGCCCAGGGTACGGAAAACTGTTTTTT. Translating it yields CASSQEGPGYGKLFF. The chain links TRBV4-3 to TRBJ1-4; weak D call: TRBD1 (5 bases). This CDR3 is built from 15 residues. Between the trimmed V and J ends, which lost 0 bases and 10 bases, there was a span of 15 bases. Germline assignment: CDR1 LGHNA and CDR2 YSLEER.

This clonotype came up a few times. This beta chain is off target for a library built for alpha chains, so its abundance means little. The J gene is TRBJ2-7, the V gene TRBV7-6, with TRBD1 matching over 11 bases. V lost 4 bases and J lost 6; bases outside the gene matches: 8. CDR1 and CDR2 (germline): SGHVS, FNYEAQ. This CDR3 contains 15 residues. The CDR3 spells CASSYPFGTGGEQYF. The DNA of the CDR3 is TGTGCCAGCAGCTACCCTTTCGGGACAGGGGGCGAGCAGTACTTC. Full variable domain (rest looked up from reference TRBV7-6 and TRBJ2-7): GAGVSQSPRYKVTKRGQDVALRCDPISGHVSLYWYRQALGQGPEFLTYFNYEAQQDKSGLPNDRFSAERPEGSISTLTIQRTEQRDSAMYRCASSYPFGTGGEQYFGPGTRLTVT.

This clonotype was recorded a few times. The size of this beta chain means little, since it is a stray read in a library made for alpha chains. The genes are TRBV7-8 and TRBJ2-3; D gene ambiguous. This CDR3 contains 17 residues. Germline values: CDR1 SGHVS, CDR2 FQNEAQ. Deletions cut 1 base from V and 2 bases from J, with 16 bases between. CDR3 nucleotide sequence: TGTGCCAGCAGCTTAGTTGGGGTAGTTTCACTCACAGATACGCAGTATTTT. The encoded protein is CASSLVGVVSLTDTQYF.

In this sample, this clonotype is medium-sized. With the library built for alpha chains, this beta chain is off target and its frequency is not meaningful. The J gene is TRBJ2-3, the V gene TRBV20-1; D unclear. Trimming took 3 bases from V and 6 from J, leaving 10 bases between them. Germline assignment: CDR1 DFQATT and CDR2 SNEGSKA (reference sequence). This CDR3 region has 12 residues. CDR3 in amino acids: CSASTLTDTQYF. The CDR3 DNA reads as TGCAGTGCTAGTACCCTAACGGATACGCAGTATTTT.

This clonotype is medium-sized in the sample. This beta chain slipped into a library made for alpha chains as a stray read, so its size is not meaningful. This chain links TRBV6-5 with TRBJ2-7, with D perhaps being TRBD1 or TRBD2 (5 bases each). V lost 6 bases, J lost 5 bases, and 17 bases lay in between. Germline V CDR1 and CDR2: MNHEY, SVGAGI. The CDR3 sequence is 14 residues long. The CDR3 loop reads CASRPGTGGHEQYF. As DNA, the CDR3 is TGTGCCAGCAGGCCCGGGACGGGCGGCCACGAGCAGTACTTC.

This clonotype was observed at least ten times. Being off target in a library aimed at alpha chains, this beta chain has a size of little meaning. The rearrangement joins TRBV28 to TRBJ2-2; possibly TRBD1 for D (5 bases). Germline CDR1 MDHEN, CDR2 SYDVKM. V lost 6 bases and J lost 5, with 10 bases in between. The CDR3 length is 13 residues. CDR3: CASRFRDTGELFF. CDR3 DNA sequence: TGTGCCAGCAGGTTCAGGGATACCGGGGAGCTGTTTTTT.

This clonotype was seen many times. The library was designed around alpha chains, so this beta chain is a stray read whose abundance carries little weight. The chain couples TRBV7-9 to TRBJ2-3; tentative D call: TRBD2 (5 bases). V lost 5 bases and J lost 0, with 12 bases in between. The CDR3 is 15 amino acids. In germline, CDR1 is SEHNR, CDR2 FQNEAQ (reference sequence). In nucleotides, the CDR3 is TGTGCCAGCAGCCTCGGGAAACCTAGCACAGATACGCAGTATTTT. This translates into CASSLGKPSTDTQYF.

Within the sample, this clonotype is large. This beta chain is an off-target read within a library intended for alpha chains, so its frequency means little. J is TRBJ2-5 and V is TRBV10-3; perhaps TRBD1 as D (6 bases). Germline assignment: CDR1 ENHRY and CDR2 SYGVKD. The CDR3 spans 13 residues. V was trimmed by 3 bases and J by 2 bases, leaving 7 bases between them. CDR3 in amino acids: CAISEGQQETQYF. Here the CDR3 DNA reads TGTGCCATCAGTGAAGGACAGCAAGAGACCCAGTACTTC.

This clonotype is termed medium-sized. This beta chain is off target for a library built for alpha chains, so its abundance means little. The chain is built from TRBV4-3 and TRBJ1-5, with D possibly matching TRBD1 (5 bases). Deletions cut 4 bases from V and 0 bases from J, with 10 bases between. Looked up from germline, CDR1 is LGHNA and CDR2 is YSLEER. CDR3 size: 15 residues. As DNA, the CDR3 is TGCGCCAGCAGCCCAGGAAGGGGTAGCAATCAGCCCCAGCATTTT. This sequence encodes CASSPGRGSNQPQHF.

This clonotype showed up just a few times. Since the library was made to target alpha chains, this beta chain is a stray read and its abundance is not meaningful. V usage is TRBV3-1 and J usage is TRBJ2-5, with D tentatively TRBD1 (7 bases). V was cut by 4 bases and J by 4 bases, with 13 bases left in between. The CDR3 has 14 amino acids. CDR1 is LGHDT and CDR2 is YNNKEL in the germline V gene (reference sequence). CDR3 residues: CASSPRQGGETQYF. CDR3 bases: TGTGCCAGCAGCCCTCGACAGGGAGGAGAGACCCAGTACTTC.

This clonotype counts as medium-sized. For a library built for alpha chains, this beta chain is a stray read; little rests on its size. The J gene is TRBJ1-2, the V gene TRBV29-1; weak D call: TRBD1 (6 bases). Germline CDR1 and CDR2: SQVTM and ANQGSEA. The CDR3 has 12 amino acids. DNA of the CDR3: TGCATCGCAACAGGGACGTCCTATGGCTACACCTTC. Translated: CIATGTSYGYTF.

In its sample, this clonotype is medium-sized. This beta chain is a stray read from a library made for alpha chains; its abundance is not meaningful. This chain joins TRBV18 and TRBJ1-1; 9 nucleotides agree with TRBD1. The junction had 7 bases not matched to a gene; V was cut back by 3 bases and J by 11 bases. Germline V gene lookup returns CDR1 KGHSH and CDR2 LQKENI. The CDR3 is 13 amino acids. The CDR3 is CASSPRDRADAFF. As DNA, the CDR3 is TGTGCCAGCTCACCTAGGGACAGGGCCGATGCTTTCTTT.

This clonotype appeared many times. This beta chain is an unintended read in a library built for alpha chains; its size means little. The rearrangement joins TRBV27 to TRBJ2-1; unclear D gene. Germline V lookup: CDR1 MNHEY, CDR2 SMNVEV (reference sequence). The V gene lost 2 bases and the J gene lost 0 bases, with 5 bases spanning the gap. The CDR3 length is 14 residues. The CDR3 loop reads CASSLAVSYNEQFF. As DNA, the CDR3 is TGTGCCAGCAGTTTAGCGGTCTCCTACAATGAGCAGTTCTTC.

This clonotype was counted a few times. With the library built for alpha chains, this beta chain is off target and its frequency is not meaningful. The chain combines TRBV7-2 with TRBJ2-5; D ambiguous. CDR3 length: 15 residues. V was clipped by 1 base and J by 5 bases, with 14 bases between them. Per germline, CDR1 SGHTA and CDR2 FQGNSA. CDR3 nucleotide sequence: TGTGCCAGCAGCTTAGGGGTGTCTGGCGCTGAGACCCAGTACTTC. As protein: CASSLGVSGAETQYF.

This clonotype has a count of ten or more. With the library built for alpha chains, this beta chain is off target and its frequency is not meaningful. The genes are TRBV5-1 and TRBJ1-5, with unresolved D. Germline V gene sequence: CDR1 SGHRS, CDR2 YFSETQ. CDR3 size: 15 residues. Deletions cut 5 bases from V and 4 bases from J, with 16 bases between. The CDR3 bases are TGCGCCAGCAGGATCGTGCCTGGCGGGAATCAGCCCCAGCATTTT. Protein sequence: CASRIVPGGNQPQHF.

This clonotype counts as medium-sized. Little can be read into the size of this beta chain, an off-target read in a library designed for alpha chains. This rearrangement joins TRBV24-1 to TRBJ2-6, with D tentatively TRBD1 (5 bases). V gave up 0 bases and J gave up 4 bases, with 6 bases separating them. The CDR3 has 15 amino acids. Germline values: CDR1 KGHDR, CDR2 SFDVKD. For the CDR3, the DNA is TGTGCCACCAGTGATTTGGGGGCAGGGGCCAACGTCCTGACTTTC. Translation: CATSDLGAGANVLTF.

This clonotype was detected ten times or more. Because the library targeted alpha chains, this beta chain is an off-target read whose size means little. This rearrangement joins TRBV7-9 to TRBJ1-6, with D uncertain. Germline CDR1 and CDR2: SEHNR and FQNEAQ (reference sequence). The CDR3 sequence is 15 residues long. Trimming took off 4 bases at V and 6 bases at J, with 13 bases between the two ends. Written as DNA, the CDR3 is TGTGCCAGCAGCTCTCGCCGGGGTGGTAATTCACCCCTCCACTTT. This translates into CASSSRRGGNSPLHF.

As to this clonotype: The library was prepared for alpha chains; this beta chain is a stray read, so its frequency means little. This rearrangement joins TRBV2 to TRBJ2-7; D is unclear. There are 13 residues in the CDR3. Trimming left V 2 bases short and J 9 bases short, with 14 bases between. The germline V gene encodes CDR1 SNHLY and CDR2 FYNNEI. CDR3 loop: CASSESSVGSQYF. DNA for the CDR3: TGTGCCAGCAGTGAATCCTCGGTAGGATCGCAGTACTTC.

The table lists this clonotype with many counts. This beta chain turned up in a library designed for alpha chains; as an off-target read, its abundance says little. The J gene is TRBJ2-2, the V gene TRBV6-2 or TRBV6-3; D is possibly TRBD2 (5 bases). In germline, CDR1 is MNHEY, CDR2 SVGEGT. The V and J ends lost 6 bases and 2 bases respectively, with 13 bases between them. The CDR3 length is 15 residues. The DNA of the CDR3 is TGTGCCAGCAGCTTGGAGCGGATTAACACCGGGGAGCTGTTTTTT. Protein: CASSLERINTGELFF.

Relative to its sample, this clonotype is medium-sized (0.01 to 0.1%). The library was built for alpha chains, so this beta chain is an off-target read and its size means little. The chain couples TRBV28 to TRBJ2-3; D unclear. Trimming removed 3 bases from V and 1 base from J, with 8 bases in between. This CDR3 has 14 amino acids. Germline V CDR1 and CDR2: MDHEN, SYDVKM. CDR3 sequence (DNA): TGTGCCAGCAGTTTTTTGGCGGGCACAGATACGCAGTATTTT. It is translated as CASSFLAGTDTQYF. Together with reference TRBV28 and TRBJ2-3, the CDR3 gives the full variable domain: DVKVTQSSRYLVKRTGEKVFLECVQDMDHENMFWYRQDPGLGLRLIYFSYDVKMKEKGDIPEGYSVSREKKERFSLILESASTNQTSMYLCASSFLAGTDTQYFGPGTRLTVL.

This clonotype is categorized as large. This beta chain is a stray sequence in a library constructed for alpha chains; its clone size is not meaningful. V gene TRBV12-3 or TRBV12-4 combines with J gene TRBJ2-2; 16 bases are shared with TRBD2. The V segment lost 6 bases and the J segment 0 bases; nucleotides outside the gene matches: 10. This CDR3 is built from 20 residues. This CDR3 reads CASSYTPGLAGGPNTGELFF. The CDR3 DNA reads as TGTGCCAGCAGCTACACACCGGGACTAGCGGGAGGGCCGAACACCGGGGAGCTGTTTTTT.